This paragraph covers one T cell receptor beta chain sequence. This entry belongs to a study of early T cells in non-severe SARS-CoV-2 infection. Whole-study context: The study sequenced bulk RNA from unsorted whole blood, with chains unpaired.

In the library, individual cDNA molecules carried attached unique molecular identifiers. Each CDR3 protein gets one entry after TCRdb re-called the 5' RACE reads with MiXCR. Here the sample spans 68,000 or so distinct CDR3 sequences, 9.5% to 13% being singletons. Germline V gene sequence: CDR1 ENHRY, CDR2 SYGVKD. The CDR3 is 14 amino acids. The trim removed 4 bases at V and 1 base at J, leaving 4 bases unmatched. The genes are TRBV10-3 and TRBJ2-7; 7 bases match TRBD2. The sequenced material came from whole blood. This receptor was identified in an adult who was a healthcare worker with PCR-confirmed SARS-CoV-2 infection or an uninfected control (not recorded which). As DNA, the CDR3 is TGTGCCATCAGTGGTTCTAGCGGATCCTACGAGCAGTACTTC. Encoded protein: CAISGSSGSYEQYF.